This T cell receptor beta chain was sequenced for a study of T cells in Graves' hyperthyroidism and ophthalmopathy. As for the study in general: Before treatment of any kind, peripheral blood was taken at initial diagnosis.

The table lists this clonotype with many counts. TCR beta CDR3 regions were amplified from RNA transcripts. The HTBI primer set served for first-round RT-PCR of the TCR CDR3. Each CDR3 protein is one row after TCRdb ran MiXCR on the multiplex PCR reads. Found here are about 290,000 distinct CDR3 sequences, roughly 15% of them singletons; the top ten hold roughly 30%. Sequencing was carried out using blood. This clonotype was obtained from a woman aged 45-65 years with Graves' hyperthyroidism that later progressed to Graves' ophthalmopathy.

In DNA form, the CDR3 reads TGTGCCAGCAGTACCGGACAGGGTGGAAACATTCAGTACTTC. Protein product: CASSTGQGGNIQYF. The chain joins TRBV28 to TRBJ2-4, with TRBD1 identical over 8 bases. Germline trimming cut 5 bases from V and 6 bases from J; bases unmatched to any gene: 6. This CDR3 is built from 14 residues. CDR1 and CDR2 (germline): MDHEN, SYDVKM.